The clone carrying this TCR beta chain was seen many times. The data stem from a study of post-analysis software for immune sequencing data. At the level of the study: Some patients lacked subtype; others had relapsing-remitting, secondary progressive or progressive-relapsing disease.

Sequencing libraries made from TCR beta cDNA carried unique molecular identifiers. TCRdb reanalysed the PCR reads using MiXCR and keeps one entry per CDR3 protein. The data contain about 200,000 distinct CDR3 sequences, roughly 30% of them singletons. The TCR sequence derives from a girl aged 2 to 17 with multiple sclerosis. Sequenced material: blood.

CDR3 DNA: TGTGCCAGCAGCGGACGACTAGCGGGAGACTCTACCGAGCAGTACTTC. This translates into CASSGRLAGDSTEQYF. The V gene is TRBV11-2, the J gene TRBJ2-7, with TRBD2 identical over 12 bases. Germline assignment: CDR1 SGHAT and CDR2 FQNNGV. With 5 bases clipped from V and 6 bases from J, the junction kept 11 bases outside the gene matches. The CDR3 has 16 residues.